The present entry profiles one TCR beta chain with its context. From the 5' RACE reads, TCRdb called clonotypes with MiXCR, one entry per CDR3 protein. The repertoire holds about 44,000 distinct CDR3 sequences, with 9.5% to 11% as singletons. This sample is drawn from a study of CD8 T cells in ankylosing spondylitis. Germline V lookup: CDR1 SEHNR, CDR2 FQNEAQ (reference sequence). The CDR3 extends over 15 amino acids. Losses at the gene ends were 5 bases for V and 7 bases for J; bases not matched to a gene: 8. This TCR was recovered from a male donor with ankylosing spondylitis or in good health (not recorded which). The rearrangement uses TRBV7-9 and TRBJ2-1; 10 positions agree with TRBD2. Sequencing used blood, either unsorted or a sorted T cell fraction (not recorded which). CDR3: CASSLSGGAENEQFF. Here the CDR3 DNA reads TGTGCCAGCAGCCTCAGCGGGGGGGCTGAAAATGAGCAGTTCTTC. The whole variable domain, remainder taken from reference TRBV7-9 and TRBJ2-1, is DTGVSQNPRHKITKRGQNVTFRCDPISEHNRLYWYRQTLGQGPEFLTYFQNEAQLEKSRLLSDRFSAERPKGSFSTLEIQRTEQGDSAMYLCASSLSGGAENEQFFGPGTRLTVL.